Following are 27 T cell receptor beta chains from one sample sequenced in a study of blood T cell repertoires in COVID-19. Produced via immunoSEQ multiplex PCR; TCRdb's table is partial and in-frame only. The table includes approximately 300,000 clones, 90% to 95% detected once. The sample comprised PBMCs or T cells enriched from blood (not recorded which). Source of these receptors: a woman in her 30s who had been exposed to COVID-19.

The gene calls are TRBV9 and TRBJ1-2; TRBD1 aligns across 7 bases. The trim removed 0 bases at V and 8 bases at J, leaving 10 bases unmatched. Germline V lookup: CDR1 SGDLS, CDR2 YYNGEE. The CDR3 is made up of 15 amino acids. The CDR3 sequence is CASSVDGQGVTGYTF. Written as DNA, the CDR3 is TGTGCCAGCAGCGTAGATGGTCAGGGGGTGACCGGCTACACCTTC.

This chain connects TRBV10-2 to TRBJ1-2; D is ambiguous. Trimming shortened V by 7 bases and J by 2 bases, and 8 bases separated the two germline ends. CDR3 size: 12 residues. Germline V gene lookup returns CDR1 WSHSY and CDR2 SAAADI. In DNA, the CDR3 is TGCGCCAGCACCGGAGGAAACTATGGCTACACCTTC. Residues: CASTGGNYGYTF.

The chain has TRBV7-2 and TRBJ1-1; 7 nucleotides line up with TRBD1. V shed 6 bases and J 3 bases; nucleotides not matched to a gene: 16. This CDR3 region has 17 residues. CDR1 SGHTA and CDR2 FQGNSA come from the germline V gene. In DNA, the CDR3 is TGTGCCAGCAGAAATAATAGATGGCAGGGGGTGTACACTGAAGCTTTCTTT. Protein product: CASRNNRWQGVYTEAFF.

This CDR3 reads CASSRIERSGNTIYF. In DNA form, the CDR3 reads TGCGCCAGCAGCCGCATAGAGAGATCTGGAAACACCATATATTTT. This rearrangement joins TRBV4-1 to TRBJ1-3; D is undetermined. Germline V lookup: CDR1 MGHRA, CDR2 YSYEKL. Trimming took 4 bases from V and 1 from J, leaving 11 bases between them. The CDR3 spans 15 residues.

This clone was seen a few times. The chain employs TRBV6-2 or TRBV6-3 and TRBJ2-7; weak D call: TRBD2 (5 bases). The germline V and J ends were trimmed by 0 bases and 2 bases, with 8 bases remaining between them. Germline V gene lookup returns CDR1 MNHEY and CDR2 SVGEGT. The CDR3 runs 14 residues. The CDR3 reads CASSYSNSAYEQYF. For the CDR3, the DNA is TGTGCCAGCAGTTACTCGAATAGCGCCTACGAGCAGTACTTC.

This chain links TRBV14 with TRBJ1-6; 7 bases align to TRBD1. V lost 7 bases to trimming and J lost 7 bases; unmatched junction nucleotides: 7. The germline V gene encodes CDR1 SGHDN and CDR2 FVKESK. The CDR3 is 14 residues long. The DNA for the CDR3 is TGTGCCAGCAAATTAGGGACAGAAAATTCACCCCTCCACTTT. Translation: CASKLGTENSPLHF.

The DNA for the CDR3 is TGTGCCAGCAGCCAATTCCAGGATGAAAAACTGTTTTTT. This gives the protein CASSQFQDEKLFF. The J gene is TRBJ1-4, the V gene TRBV3-1 (or the pseudogene TRBV3-2), with unresolved D. Per germline, CDR1 LGHDT and CDR2 YNNKEL (reference sequence). V was trimmed by 2 bases and J by 6 bases, leaving 7 bases between them. This CDR3 has 13 residues.

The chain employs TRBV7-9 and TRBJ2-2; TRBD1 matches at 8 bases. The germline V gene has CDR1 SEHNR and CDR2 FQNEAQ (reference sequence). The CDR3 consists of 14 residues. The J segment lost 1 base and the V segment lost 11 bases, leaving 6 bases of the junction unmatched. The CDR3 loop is CAEGDRKNTGELFF. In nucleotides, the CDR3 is TGTGCCGAGGGGGACAGGAAGAACACCGGGGAGCTGTTTTTT.

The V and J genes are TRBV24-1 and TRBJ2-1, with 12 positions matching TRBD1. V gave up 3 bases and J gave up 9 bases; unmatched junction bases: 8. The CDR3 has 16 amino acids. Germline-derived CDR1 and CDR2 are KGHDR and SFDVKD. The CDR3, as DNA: TGTGCCACCAGTGATGCGGGACAGGGGGCAGTGATTGAGCAGTTCTTC. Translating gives CATSDAGQGAVIEQFF.

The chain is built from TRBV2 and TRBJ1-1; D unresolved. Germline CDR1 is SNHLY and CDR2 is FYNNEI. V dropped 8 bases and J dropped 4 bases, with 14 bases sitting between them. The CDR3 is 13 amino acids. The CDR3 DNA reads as TGTGCCAGCGGAGGAGGGATGAGCACTGAAGCTTTCTTT. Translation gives CASGGGMSTEAFF.

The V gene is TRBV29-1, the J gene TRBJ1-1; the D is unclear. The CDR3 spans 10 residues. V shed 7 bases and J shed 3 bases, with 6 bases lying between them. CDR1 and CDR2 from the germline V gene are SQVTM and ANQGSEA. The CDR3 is CSARDTEAFF. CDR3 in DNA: TGCAGCGCCCGAGACACTGAAGCTTTCTTT.

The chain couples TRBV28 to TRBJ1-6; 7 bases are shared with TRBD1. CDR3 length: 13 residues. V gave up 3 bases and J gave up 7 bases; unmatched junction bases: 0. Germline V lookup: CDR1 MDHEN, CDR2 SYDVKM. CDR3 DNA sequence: TGTGCCAGCAGTTTGGGACAGAATTCACCCCTCCACTTT. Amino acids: CASSLGQNSPLHF.

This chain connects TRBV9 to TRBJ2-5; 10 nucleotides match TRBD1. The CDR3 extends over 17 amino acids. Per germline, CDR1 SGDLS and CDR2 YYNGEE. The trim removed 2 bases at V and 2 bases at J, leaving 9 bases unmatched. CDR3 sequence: CASSVSRDRGDQETQYF. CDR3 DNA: TGTGCCAGCAGCGTCTCTCGGGACAGGGGAGATCAAGAGACCCAGTACTTC.

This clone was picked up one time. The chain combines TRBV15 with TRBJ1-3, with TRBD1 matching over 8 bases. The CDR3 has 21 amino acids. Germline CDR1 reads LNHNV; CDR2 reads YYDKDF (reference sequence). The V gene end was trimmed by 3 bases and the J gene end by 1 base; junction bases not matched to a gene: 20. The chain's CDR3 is CATSRPPLKQGVYRSGNTIYF. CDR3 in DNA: TGTGCCACCAGCAGGCCGCCCCTTAAACAGGGGGTATATAGGTCTGGAAACACCATATATTTT.

The CDR3 DNA reads as TGTGCCAGCAGCCAAGAAGGGCGTCTAGCGGGGACGGAGACCCAGTACTTC. This translates into CASSQEGRLAGTETQYF. The V and J genes are TRBV3-1 (or the pseudogene TRBV3-2) and TRBJ2-5; 9 bases map to TRBD2. Looked up from germline, CDR1 is LGHDT and CDR2 is YNNKEL (reference sequence). The CDR3 is 17 residues long. Trimming cost V 0 bases and J 5 bases; bases outside gene matches: 10.

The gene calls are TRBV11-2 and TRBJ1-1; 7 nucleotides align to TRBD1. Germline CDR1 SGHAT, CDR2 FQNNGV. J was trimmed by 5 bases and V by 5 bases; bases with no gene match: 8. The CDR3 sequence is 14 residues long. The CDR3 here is CASSLQTGWTEAFF. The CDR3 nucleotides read TGTGCCAGCAGCCTCCAGACAGGGTGGACTGAAGCTTTCTTT.

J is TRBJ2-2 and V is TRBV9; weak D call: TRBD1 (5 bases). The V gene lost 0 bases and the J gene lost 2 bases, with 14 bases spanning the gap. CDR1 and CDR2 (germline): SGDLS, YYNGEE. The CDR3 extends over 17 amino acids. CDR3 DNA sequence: TGTGCCAGCAGCGTAGCGCCCGGACACGTAAACACCGGGGAGCTGTTTTTT. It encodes CASSVAPGHVNTGELFF.

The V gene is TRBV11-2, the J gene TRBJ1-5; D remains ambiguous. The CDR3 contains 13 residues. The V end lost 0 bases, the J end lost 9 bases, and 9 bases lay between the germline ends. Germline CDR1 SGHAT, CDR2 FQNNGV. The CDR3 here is CASSLDGIRPQHF. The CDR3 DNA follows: TGTGCCAGCAGCTTAGACGGGATCCGGCCCCAGCATTTT. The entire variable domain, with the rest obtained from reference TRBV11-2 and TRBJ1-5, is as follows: EAGVAQSPRYKIIEKRQSVAFWCNPISGHATLYWYQQILGQGPKLLIQFQNNGVVDDSQLPKDRFSAERLKGVDSTLKIQPAKLEDSAVYLCASSLDGIRPQHFGDGTRLSIL.

The CDR3: CASSQDIVVEQFF. DNA for the CDR3: TGCGCCAGCAGCCAAGATATCGTAGTTGAGCAGTTCTTC. The chain couples TRBV4-3 to TRBJ2-1; no clear D gene. Germline values: CDR1 LGHNA, CDR2 YSLEER. Trimming shortened V by 0 bases and J by 9 bases, and 9 bases separated the two germline ends. The CDR3 length is 13 residues.

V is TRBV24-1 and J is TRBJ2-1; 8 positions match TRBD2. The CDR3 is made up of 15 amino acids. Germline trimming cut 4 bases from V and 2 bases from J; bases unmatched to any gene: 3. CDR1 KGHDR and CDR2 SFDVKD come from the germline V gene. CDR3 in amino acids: CATSEIAGPYNEQFF. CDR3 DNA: TGTGCCACCAGTGAAATAGCGGGGCCCTACAATGAGCAGTTCTTC.

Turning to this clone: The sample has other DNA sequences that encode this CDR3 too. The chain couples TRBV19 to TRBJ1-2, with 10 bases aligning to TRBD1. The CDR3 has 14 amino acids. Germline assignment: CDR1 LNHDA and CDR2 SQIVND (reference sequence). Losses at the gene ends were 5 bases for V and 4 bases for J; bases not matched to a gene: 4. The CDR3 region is CASSPGQGSYGYTF. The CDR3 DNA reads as TGTGCCAGTAGTCCGGGACAGGGGTCCTATGGCTACACCTTC. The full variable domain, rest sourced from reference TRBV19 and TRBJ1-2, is DGGITQSPKYLFRKEGQNVTLSCEQNLNHDAMYWYRQDPGQGLRLIYYSQIVNDFQKGDIAEGYSVSREKKESFPLTVTSAQKNPTAFYLCASSPGQGSYGYTFGSGTRLTVV.

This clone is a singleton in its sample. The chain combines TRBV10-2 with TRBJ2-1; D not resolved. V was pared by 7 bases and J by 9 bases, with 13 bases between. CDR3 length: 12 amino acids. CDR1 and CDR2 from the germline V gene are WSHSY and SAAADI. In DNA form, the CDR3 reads TGCGCCAGCACGTCCCGAGTTGGTGAGCAGTTCTTC. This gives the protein CASTSRVGEQFF.

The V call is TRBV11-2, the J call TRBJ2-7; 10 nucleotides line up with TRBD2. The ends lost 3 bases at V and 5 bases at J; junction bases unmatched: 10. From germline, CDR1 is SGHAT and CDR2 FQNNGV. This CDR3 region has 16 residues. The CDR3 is CASSFLLAGARNEQYF. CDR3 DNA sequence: TGTGCCAGCAGCTTTCTTCTAGCGGGGGCGCGGAACGAGCAGTACTTC.

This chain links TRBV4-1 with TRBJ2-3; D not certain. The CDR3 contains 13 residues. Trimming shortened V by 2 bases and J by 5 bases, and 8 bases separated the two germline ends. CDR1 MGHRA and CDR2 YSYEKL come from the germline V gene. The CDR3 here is CASSQMRRDTQYF. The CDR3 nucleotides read TGCGCCAGCAGCCAAATGAGAAGAGATACGCAGTATTTT.

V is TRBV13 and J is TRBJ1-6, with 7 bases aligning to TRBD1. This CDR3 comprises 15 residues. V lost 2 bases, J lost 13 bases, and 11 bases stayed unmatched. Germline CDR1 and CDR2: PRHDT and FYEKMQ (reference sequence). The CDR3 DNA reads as TGTGCCAGCAGCTTATCCGGGACAGTCCCCGGTCCCCTCCACTTT. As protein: CASSLSGTVPGPLHF. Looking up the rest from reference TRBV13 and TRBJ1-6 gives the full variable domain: AAGVIQSPRHLIKEKRETATLKCYPIPRHDTVYWYQQGPGQDPQFLISFYEKMQSDKGSIPDRFSAQQFSDYHSELNMSSLELGDSALYFCASSLSGTVPGPLHFGNGTRLTVT.

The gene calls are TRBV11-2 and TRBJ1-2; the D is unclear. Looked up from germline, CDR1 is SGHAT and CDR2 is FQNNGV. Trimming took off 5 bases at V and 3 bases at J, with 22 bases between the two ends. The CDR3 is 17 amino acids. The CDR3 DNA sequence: TGTGCCAGCAGCCCATCTGGTGAGGGCCAGCTATACTATGGCTACACCTTC. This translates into CASSPSGEGQLYYGYTF.

The CDR3 nucleotides read TGTGCCAGCAGCCAAGATCCTAGCGGAAACGGGGAGCTGTTTTTT. It yields the protein CASSQDPSGNGELFF. The genes are TRBV4-2 and TRBJ2-2; 7 bases match TRBD2. The V gene end was trimmed by 0 bases and the J gene end by 7 bases; junction bases not matched to a gene: 5. The CDR3 sequence is 15 residues long. CDR1 and CDR2 from the germline V gene are LGHNA and YNFKEQ.